One sample yielded the 25 T cell receptor beta chains listed below, sequenced in a study of CD8 T cells in ankylosing spondylitis. Findings of the study overall: Ankylosing spondylitis blood seemed to carry a telltale TCR beta motif made of eight highly homologous variants.

For these TCRs, the target antigens are not known. TCRdb analysed the 5' RACE reads with MiXCR anew, one entry per CDR3 protein. Among 330,000 or so distinct CDR3 sequences listed, approximately 8.2% were seen once. The source material was blood, either unsorted or a sorted T cell fraction (not recorded which). The receptors originated from a male donor with ankylosing spondylitis.

This chain uses TRBV29-1 with TRBJ1-1; tentative D call: TRBD1 (6 bases). Germline assignment: CDR1 SQVTM and CDR2 ANQGSEA. The CDR3 runs 15 residues. V was clipped by 0 bases and J by 4 bases, with 15 bases between them. In DNA form, the CDR3 reads TGCAGCGTTGAAGATCAGGGGACACATCCCACTGAAGCTTTCTTT. This translates into CSVEDQGTHPTEAFF.

In this sample, this clonotype turned up many times. The V call is TRBV24-1, the J call TRBJ2-1; 7 nucleotides align to TRBD1. With 8 bases clipped from V and 9 bases from J, the junction kept 6 bases outside the gene matches. CDR1 KGHDR and CDR2 SFDVKD come from the germline V gene. The CDR3 has 12 residues. The CDR3 DNA is TGTGCCACCAACGACAGGGTTGGTGAGCAGTTCTTC. It is translated as CATNDRVGEQFF.

This sequence joins TRBV20-1 and TRBJ2-3, with D tentatively TRBD1 (5 bases). The CDR3 is 15 amino acids. Germline CDR1 reads DFQATT; CDR2 reads SNEGSKA (reference sequence). Trimming took 3 bases from V and 0 from J, leaving 13 bases between them. The CDR3 DNA sequence: TGCAGTGCTAGCCTCAGGGCCACTAGCACAGATACGCAGTATTTT. Protein product: CSASLRATSTDTQYF.

This clonotype has just a few counts. The chain carries TRBV7-9 and TRBJ1-5, with D hard to call. Germline V gives CDR1 SEHNR, CDR2 FQNEAQ (reference sequence). V was cut by 3 bases and J by 6 bases, with 15 bases left in between. The CDR3 is 15 amino acids. CDR3 sequence: CASSFSREMGQPQHF. CDR3 sequence (DNA): TGTGCCAGCAGCTTCTCCCGGGAAATGGGTCAGCCCCAGCATTTT.

This clonotype came up a few times. As the CDR3 is not closed by the conserved phenylalanine or tryptophan, this likely results from a read error. The chain is built from TRBV12-3 or TRBV12-4 and TRBJ2-5, with 8 bases identical to TRBD1. The CDR3 is made up of 14 amino acids. V lost 8 bases and J lost 4; bases outside the gene matches: 9. The CDR3 bases are TGTGCCAGCGGCGCGACAGGGGCTGGAGAGACCCAGTACATC. Its translation is CASGATGAGETQYI.

This clonotype has only a few counts. The rearrangement joins TRBV12-3 or TRBV12-4 to TRBJ2-3, with 9 bases aligning to TRBD2. Germline trimming cut 7 bases from V and 4 bases from J; bases unmatched to any gene: 9. The CDR3 is made up of 15 amino acids. This chain's CDR3 is CASKLGVAGADTQYF. CDR3 sequence (DNA): TGTGCCAGCAAGCTGGGGGTAGCGGGAGCAGATACGCAGTATTTT.

The gene calls are TRBV2 and TRBJ2-7; possible D gene TRBD1, 5 bases. V gave up 6 bases and J gave up 6 bases, with 9 bases separating them. This CDR3 has 11 amino acids. Germline V gives CDR1 SNHLY, CDR2 FYNNEI. The CDR3 loop reads CASRWGSEQYF. CDR3 sequence (DNA): TGTGCCAGCAGATGGGGCAGCGAGCAGTACTTC.

This clonotype was recorded at least ten times. The J gene is TRBJ1-2, the V gene TRBV29-1, with D possibly TRBD1 on 5 matching bases. This CDR3 is 14 amino acids long. The V end was cut by 2 bases, the J end by 6 bases, with 16 bases between. Germline CDR1 is SQVTM and CDR2 is ANQGSEA. The CDR3 DNA follows: TGCAGCGTTGAAACGTTTGGGGCTTCTAATGGCTACACCTTC. It is translated as CSVETFGASNGYTF.

In its sample, this clonotype was seen many times. The rearrangement links TRBV3-1 to TRBJ2-7; 8 bases are shared with TRBD2. Germline values: CDR1 LGHDT, CDR2 YNNKEL (reference sequence). The CDR3 is 14 amino acids. V shed 10 bases and J 4 bases; nucleotides not matched to a gene: 12. CDR3 in amino acids: CATRREAGDYEQYF. The CDR3 DNA sequence: TGTGCCACCAGGCGGGAGGCTGGGGATTACGAGCAGTACTTC.

The rearrangement joins TRBV27 to TRBJ2-7; no definite D call. This CDR3 region has 14 residues. Germline values: CDR1 MNHEY, CDR2 SMNVEV (reference sequence). The ends were cut back, 3 bases at V and 3 bases at J, with 12 bases in the middle. In DNA form, the CDR3 reads TGTGCCAGCAGTTTCTTGGGCGTAAGCTACGAGCAGTACTTC. This sequence encodes CASSFLGVSYEQYF.

This clonotype has a handful of counts. The gene calls are TRBV12-3 or TRBV12-4 and TRBJ2-1; D not certain. The CDR3 covers 12 residues. Trimming removed 7 bases from V and 6 bases from J, with 10 bases in between. CDR3 residues: CASIEDLNEQFF. CDR3 nucleotide sequence: TGTGCCAGCATAGAGGATCTCAATGAGCAGTTCTTC.

This clonotype showed up just a few times. This chain links TRBV28 with TRBJ2-4, with a tentative D call TRBD1 (6 bases). Germline V CDR1 and CDR2: MDHEN, SYDVKM. The CDR3 loop spans 17 amino acids. With 3 bases removed from V and 0 bases from J, the gap between germline ends came to 15 bases. The CDR3 loop reads CASSFLSGQLAKNIQYF. CDR3 bases: TGTGCCAGCAGTTTTTTGTCGGGACAACTAGCCAAAAACATTCAGTACTTC.

This clonotype was seen more than once but under ten times. This chain joins TRBV29-1 and TRBJ2-3; D not certain. Germline lookup yields CDR1 SQVTM and CDR2 ANQGSEA. Trimming removed 3 bases at V and 7 bases at J, with 23 bases between. The CDR3 runs to 16 residues. The CDR3, as DNA: TGCAGCGTTGACCTTGGTGGGCTAGTCGGAATAAATACGCAGTATTTT. As protein: CSVDLGGLVGINTQYF.

In this sample, this clonotype turned up many times. V usage is TRBV18 and J usage is TRBJ2-3; 9 nucleotides align to TRBD1. The CDR3 contains 15 residues. CDR1 and CDR2 (germline): KGHSH, LQKENI. V was pared by 3 bases and J by 1 base, with 2 bases of the junction left unmatched. CDR3 region: CASSPWDRGTDTQYF. CDR3 coding DNA: TGTGCCAGCTCACCCTGGGACAGGGGCACAGATACGCAGTATTTT.

This clonotype showed up just a few times. The chain combines TRBV29-1 with TRBJ2-7, with D unclear. The V end lost 8 bases, the J end lost 3 bases, and 17 bases lay between the germline ends. This CDR3 is built from 13 residues. The germline V gene has CDR1 SQVTM and CDR2 ANQGSEA. The CDR3 loop is CSPRMAVNYEQYF. CDR3 in DNA: TGCAGCCCCCGGATGGCGGTAAACTACGAGCAGTACTTC.

This clonotype was counted only a few times. The genes are TRBV19 and TRBJ2-3; D is tentatively TRBD1 or TRBD2 (5 bases each). This CDR3 comprises 15 residues. Trimming took off 4 bases at V and 2 bases at J, with 13 bases between the two ends. Germline CDR1 is LNHDA and CDR2 is SQIVND (reference sequence). CDR3 sequence: CASSSRDAYTDTQYF. The CDR3 DNA is TGTGCCAGTAGTAGCCGGGACGCATACACAGATACGCAGTATTTT. Supplemented by reference TRBV19 and TRBJ2-3, the full variable domain reads DGGITQSPKYLFRKEGQNVTLSCEQNLNHDAMYWYRQDPGQGLRLIYYSQIVNDFQKGDIAEGYSVSREKKESFPLTVTSAQKNPTAFYLCASSSRDAYTDTQYFGPGTRLTVL.

The rearrangement joins TRBV20-1 to TRBJ2-1; 9 nucleotides agree with TRBD2. The CDR3 consists of 14 residues. J gave up 8 bases and V 3 bases, and 8 bases lay outside the gene matches. Germline V gene lookup returns CDR1 DFQATT and CDR2 SNEGSKA (reference sequence). CDR3 loop: CSARSAGGPYEQFF. The CDR3 nucleotides read TGCAGTGCTAGGTCCGCGGGAGGGCCCTATGAGCAGTTCTTC.

V usage is TRBV12-3 or TRBV12-4 and J usage is TRBJ1-4, with no clear D. The CDR3 length is 12 residues. The V end was cut by 8 bases, the J end by 16 bases, with 20 bases between. The CDR3 here is CASALAGSLKFF. The CDR3 nucleotides read TGTGCCAGCGCCTTGGCCGGAAGCCTGAAGTTTTTT.

This clonotype appeared many times. DNA of the CDR3: TGCAGCGTTCGGGCAGGGGCGGTGGATGAGCAGTTCTTC. This gives the protein CSVRAGAVDEQFF. The V and J genes are TRBV29-1 and TRBJ2-1, with D possibly TRBD1 on 6 matching bases. Germline V CDR1 and CDR2: SQVTM, ANQGSEA. The CDR3 totals 13 residues. Between the trimmed V and J ends, which lost 5 bases and 8 bases, there was a span of 16 bases.

V is TRBV20-1 and J is TRBJ1-2; no reliable D call. The CDR3 length is 14 residues. Germline V gene sequence: CDR1 DFQATT, CDR2 SNEGSKA (reference sequence). Trimming stripped 6 bases from V and 5 bases from J, with 19 bases between. In DNA, the CDR3 is TGCAGTGCGCCGGGGTCAGGAAGCTTATATGGCTACACCTTC. The encoded protein is CSAPGSGSLYGYTF.

In the case of this clonotype: At one end the junction does not follow the germline gene, possibly because of a read error. The chain carries TRBV7-7 and TRBJ2-1; D assignment may be TRBD1 or TRBD2 (5 bases each). Germline V gene sequence: CDR1 SSHAT, CDR2 FNYEAQ (reference sequence). There are 15 residues in the CDR3. Here the CDR3 reads CASSLRDGDHNEQFF. DNA of the CDR3: TGTGCTAGCAGCTTAAGGGACGGAGACCACAATGAGCAGTTCTTC.

The chain carries TRBV7-6 and TRBJ2-1; no firm D call. The CDR3 loop spans 16 amino acids. CDR1 and CDR2 (germline): SGHVS, FNYEAQ. V shed 5 bases and J shed 0 bases, with 14 bases lying between them. The CDR3, as DNA: TGTGCCAGCAGCCCAGAGGCGTACAGCTCCTACAATGAGCAGTTCTTC. Protein product: CASSPEAYSSYNEQFF.

This clonotype was seen ten or more times. The chain couples TRBV29-1 to TRBJ2-3; D may be TRBD1 (5 bases). The CDR3 contains 13 residues. Germline V gene sequence: CDR1 SQVTM, CDR2 ANQGSEA. Trimming pared 4 bases from V and 4 bases from J, leaving 12 bases between. The CDR3 region is CSVGQPGADTQYF. As DNA, the CDR3 is TGCAGCGTTGGACAGCCTGGCGCAGATACGCAGTATTTT.

CDR3 region: CASRPGRAMNTEAFF. In DNA, the CDR3 is TGTGCCAGCAGACCCGGGAGGGCTATGAACACTGAAGCTTTCTTT. This chain links TRBV7-9 with TRBJ1-1, with no clear D. This CDR3 comprises 15 residues. The V and J ends lost 6 bases and 0 bases respectively, with 14 bases between them. The germline gives CDR1 SEHNR, CDR2 FQNEAQ (reference sequence).

This clonotype showed up many times. The chain carries TRBV24-1 and TRBJ2-1; D possibly uses TRBD1 or TRBD2 (5 bases each). The V gene's germline CDR1 is KGHDR and CDR2 SFDVKD. V shed 4 bases and J shed 6 bases, with 15 bases lying between them. The CDR3 spans 15 residues. CDR3 sequence reads: CATSDPGRKVNEQFF. The CDR3 DNA is TGTGCCACCAGTGACCCGGGACGGAAAGTCAATGAGCAGTTCTTC.